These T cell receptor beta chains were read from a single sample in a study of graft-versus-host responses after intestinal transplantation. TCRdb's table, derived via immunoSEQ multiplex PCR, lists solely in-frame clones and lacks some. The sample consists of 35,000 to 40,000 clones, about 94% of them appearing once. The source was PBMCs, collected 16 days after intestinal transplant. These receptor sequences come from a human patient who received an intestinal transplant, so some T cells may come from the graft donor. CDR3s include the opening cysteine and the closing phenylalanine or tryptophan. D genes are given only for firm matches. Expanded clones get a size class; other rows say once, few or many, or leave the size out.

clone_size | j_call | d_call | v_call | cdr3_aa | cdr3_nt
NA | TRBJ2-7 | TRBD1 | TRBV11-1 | CASSPQGEGSYEQYF | TGTGCCAGCAGTCCCCAGGGGGAAGGCTCCTACGAGCAGTACTTC
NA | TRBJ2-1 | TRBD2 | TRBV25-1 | CASSLSSGGYNEQFF | TGTGCCAGCAGTCTATCTAGCGGAGGCTACAATGAGCAGTTCTTC
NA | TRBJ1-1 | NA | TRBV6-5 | CASSYSTGGEAFF | TGTGCCAGCAGTTACTCGACTGGGGGCGAAGCTTTCTTT
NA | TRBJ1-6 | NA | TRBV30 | CACSVGRNNSPLHF | TGTGCCTGTTCCGTCGGACGGAATAATTCACCCCTCCACTTT
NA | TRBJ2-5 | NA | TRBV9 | CASSATEDQETQYF | TGTGCCAGCAGCGCCACCGAGGATCAAGAGACCCAGTACTTC
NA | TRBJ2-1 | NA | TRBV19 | CASSMPAATEQFF | TGTGCCAGTAGTATGCCGGCAGCTACTGAGCAGTTCTTC
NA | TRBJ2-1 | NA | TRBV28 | CASSFVNEQFF | TGTGCCAGCAGTTTTGTCAATGAGCAGTTCTTC
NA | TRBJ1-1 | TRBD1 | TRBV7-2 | CASSSGRDSWNTEAFF | TGTGCCAGCAGCTCAGGCCGGGACAGCTGGAACACTGAAGCTTTCTTT
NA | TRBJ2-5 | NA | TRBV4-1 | CASSQGGAYGGETQYF | TGCGCCAGCAGCCAAGGGGGGGCCTACGGGGGCGAGACCCAGTACTTC
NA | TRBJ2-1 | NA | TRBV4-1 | CASSQDTGDYNEQFF | TGCGCCAGCAGCCAAGATACAGGAGATTACAATGAGCAGTTCTTC
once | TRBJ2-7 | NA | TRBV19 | CASSTGGNGGEQYF | TGTGCCAGTAGTACAGGAGGTAACGGTGGGGAGCAGTACTTC
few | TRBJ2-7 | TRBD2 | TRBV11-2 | CASSLGTSAYEQYF | TGTGCCAGCAGCTTAGGGACTAGCGCCTACGAGCAGTACTTC
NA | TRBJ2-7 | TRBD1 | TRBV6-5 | CASRLGTGSYEQYF | TGTGCCAGCAGACTCGGGACAGGTTCCTACGAGCAGTACTTC
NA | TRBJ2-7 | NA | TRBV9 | CASSVAEYSYEQYF | TGTGCCAGCAGCGTAGCTGAGTACTCCTACGAGCAGTACTTC
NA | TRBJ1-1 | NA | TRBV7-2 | CASSKRGADTEAFF | TGTGCCAGCAGCAAACGGGGAGCGGACACTGAAGCTTTCTTT